Below are 18 T cell receptor beta chains sequenced from a single sample in a study of blood T cell repertoires in COVID-19 (dated by TCRdb to 2020 to 2022). Library method: the immunoSEQ multiplex PCR assay. As stored in TCRdb, this immuneACCESS dataset retains in-frame rearrangements with V and J assigned. A fraction of the clones does not appear; measured against another copy, unresolved V genes explain less than half of the discrepancy, and the remainder lacks a known reason. For this sample there are 150,000 to 200,000 clones; about 80% appear just once. About 2.6% of the sample is in the top ten clones. The specimen was peripheral blood. Receptors originate from a human donor with acute or convalescent COVID-19. The donor label of this sample is uncertain.

The chain has TRBV30 and TRBJ1-2, with D perhaps matching TRBD1 (5 bases). Germline V CDR1 and CDR2: GTSNPN, SVGIG (reference sequence). The ends were cut back, 4 bases at V and 3 bases at J, with 6 bases in the middle. The CDR3 is 11 residues long. The CDR3 loop is CAWKQDYGYTF. DNA of the CDR3: TGTGCCTGGAAACAGGACTATGGCTACACCTTC.

The V call is TRBV4-1, the J call TRBJ2-5; D gene unclear. CDR3 length equals 15 residues. Trimming left V 0 bases short and J 5 bases short, with 13 bases between. Germline CDR1 is MGHRA and CDR2 is YSYEKL. CDR3 nucleotide sequence: TGCGCCAGCAGCCAAGATCCTGGCAGATGGGAGACCCAGTACTTC. Translated, it gives CASSQDPGRWETQYF.

This rearrangement joins TRBV11-2 to TRBJ2-7, with 8 bases matching TRBD1. J was trimmed by 3 bases and V by 5 bases; bases with no gene match: 18. CDR3 length: 18 amino acids. The germline gives CDR1 SGHAT, CDR2 FQNNGV. Here the CDR3 DNA reads TGTGCCAGCAGCACTAGAGTCCGGGACAGGAGAGGGGACTACGAGCAGTACTTC. As protein: CASSTRVRDRRGDYEQYF.

The chain carries TRBV11-2 and TRBJ1-3; tentatively, D is TRBD1 (6 bases). The V gene's germline CDR1 is SGHAT and CDR2 FQNNGV. This CDR3 comprises 17 residues. Trimming removed 5 bases from V and 0 bases from J, with 17 bases in between. The CDR3 region is CASSLPRGRASGNTIYF. The CDR3 region has the DNA TGTGCCAGCAGCCTCCCCAGGGGCAGGGCCTCTGGAAACACCATATATTTT.

This sequence joins TRBV6-5 and TRBJ1-2; the D is unclear. CDR1 and CDR2 from the germline V gene are MNHEY and SVGAGI. V lost 7 bases, J lost 10 bases, and 19 bases lay in between. The CDR3 is made up of 13 amino acids. CDR3 amino acids: CASIPRGRMDYTF. In DNA form, the CDR3 reads TGTGCCAGCATCCCGCGTGGCAGGATGGACTACACCTTC.

The chain joins TRBV10-3 to TRBJ2-7; 13 nucleotides line up with TRBD2. From germline, CDR1 is ENHRY and CDR2 SYGVKD. Unmatched junction bases numbered 2, after V lost 6 bases and J lost 3 bases. The CDR3 is 14 residues long. CDR3 coding DNA: TGTGCCATCAGGGGGACTAGCGGGGACTACGAGCAGTACTTC. Protein sequence: CAIRGTSGDYEQYF.

The chain couples TRBV19 to TRBJ1-2; 10 bases align to TRBD1. After removal of 5 bases from V and 4 bases from J, the junction contained 10 bases not matched to a gene. This CDR3 is built from 16 residues. Germline V CDR1 and CDR2: LNHDA, SQIVND (reference sequence). CDR3 nucleotide sequence: TGTGCCAGTAGTCCCCTAGGACAGGGGGAGGTCTATGGCTACACCTTC. Translation gives CASSPLGQGEVYGYTF.

V usage is TRBV6-5 and J usage is TRBJ1-2; no reliable D call. Germline CDR1 and CDR2: MNHEY and SVGAGI. The V gene lost 6 bases and the J gene lost 5 bases, with 16 bases spanning the gap. CDR3 length equals 14 residues. In DNA, the CDR3 is TGTGCCAGCAGCAGAACGAAAGGGAGGTATGGCTACACCTTC. Translation: CASSRTKGRYGYTF.

V and J are TRBV7-2 and TRBJ2-2, with D possibly being TRBD1 (6 bases). Trimming took 1 base from V and 5 from J, leaving 14 bases between them. This CDR3 spans 16 amino acids. Germline V gives CDR1 SGHTA, CDR2 FQGNSA. CDR3 sequence: CASSLVSDRSTGELFF. The CDR3, as DNA: TGTGCCAGCAGCTTAGTCTCCGACAGGTCGACCGGGGAGCTGTTTTTT.

This clone was seen only once. The chain recombines TRBV18 with TRBJ1-3; TRBD1 is a possible D gene (5 bases). There are 15 residues in the CDR3. Trimming took 3 bases from V and 0 from J, leaving 9 bases between them. The germline gives CDR1 KGHSH, CDR2 LQKENI. The CDR3 DNA follows: TGTGCCAGCTCACCGACAGCCAGCTCTGGAAACACCATATATTTT. Protein product: CASSPTASSGNTIYF.

The genes are TRBV7-3 and TRBJ2-3, with 8 bases that match TRBD1. Per the germline V gene, CDR1 is SGHTA and CDR2 is FQGTGA. Trimming took 3 bases from V and 0 from J; bases not matched to a gene: 2. This CDR3 has 15 amino acids. As DNA, the CDR3 is TGTGCCAGCAGCTTCTACAGGGGGAGCACAGATACGCAGTATTTT. Protein product: CASSFYRGSTDTQYF.

J is TRBJ2-7 and V is TRBV29-1; no clear D gene. Trimming left V 4 bases short and J 2 bases short, with 6 bases between. The CDR3 runs to 11 residues. CDR1 and CDR2 (germline): SQVTM, ANQGSEA. DNA for the CDR3: TGCAGCGTTGGCCAGACCTACGAGCAGTACTTC. Its translation: CSVGQTYEQYF.

This sequence joins TRBV2 and TRBJ1-2; 8 bases match TRBD1. The junction had 14 bases not matched to a gene; V was cut back by 6 bases and J by 8 bases. CDR3 length equals 15 residues. CDR1 is SNHLY, CDR2 FYNNEI, per germline. The CDR3 loop reads CASRGGTGGAGGYTF. The CDR3 DNA sequence: TGTGCCAGCAGGGGCGGGACAGGAGGGGCAGGAGGCTACACCTTC.

The chain carries TRBV7-5 and TRBJ2-7; TRBD1, the table's D call, lacks a check against the DNA. TRBV7-5 is given as a pseudogene. The CDR3 has 14 residues. CDR3 region: CARSFRRVPYEQYF. The CDR3 coding sequence is TGTGCCAGAAGCTTCCGCAGGGTACCCTACGAGCAGTACTTC.

The chain joins TRBV7-9 to TRBJ2-3; 14 bases fit TRBD2. Germline V CDR1 and CDR2: SEHNR, FQNEAQ (reference sequence). The V gene end was trimmed by 2 bases and the J gene end by 10 bases; junction bases not matched to a gene: 8. The CDR3 is made up of 16 amino acids. The CDR3 DNA sequence: TGTGCCAGCAGCTTAAATCAGGGGACTAGCGGGAGCTCGCAGTATTTT. It translates to CASSLNQGTSGSSQYF. The full variable domain, with the rest looked up from reference TRBV7-9 and TRBJ2-3, is DTGVSQNPRHKITKRGQNVTFRCDPISEHNRLYWYRQTLGQGPEFLTYFQNEAQLEKSRLLSDRFSAERPKGSFSTLEIQRTEQGDSAMYLCASSLNQGTSGSSQYFGPGTRLTVL.

There are a few counts of this clone. The rearrangement links TRBV6-5 to TRBJ1-2, with 10 nucleotides matching TRBD1. Germline trimming cut 7 bases from V and 3 bases from J; bases unmatched to any gene: 5. The CDR3 totals 14 residues. The germline CDR1 and CDR2 sequences are MNHEY and SVGAGI. This chain's CDR3 is CASTRQGAHYGYTF. CDR3 coding DNA: TGTGCCAGCACCCGACAGGGGGCTCACTATGGCTACACCTTC.

The V call is TRBV11-1, the J call TRBJ1-1; TRBD1 matches at 9 bases. The V gene end was trimmed by 3 bases and the J gene end by 10 bases; junction bases not matched to a gene: 9. The CDR3 length is 14 residues. The germline V gene encodes CDR1 SGHAT and CDR2 FQDESV (reference sequence). The CDR3, as DNA: TGTGCCAGCAGCTTCCGAACAGGGGGCGGTTTAGCTTTCTTT. Residues: CASSFRTGGGLAFF.

The chain is built from TRBV11-2 and TRBJ2-7; 9 bases fit TRBD1. V trimming: 4 bases; J trimming: 3 bases; junction bases outside the gene matches: 7. Germline-derived CDR1 and CDR2 are SGHAT and FQNNGV. The CDR3 runs to 15 residues. This chain's CDR3 is CASSSPGTGFYEQYF. The CDR3 DNA follows: TGTGCCAGCAGCTCTCCCGGGACAGGGTTCTACGAGCAGTACTTC. Combining the CDR3 with reference TRBV11-2 and TRBJ2-7 gives the whole variable domain EAGVAQSPRYKIIEKRQSVAFWCNPISGHATLYWYQQILGQGPKLLIQFQNNGVVDDSQLPKDRFSAERLKGVDSTLKIQPAKLEDSAVYLCASSSPGTGFYEQYFGPGTRLTVT.